This is a list of T cell receptor beta chains from one sample in a study of T cells in Graves' hyperthyroidism and ophthalmopathy. Via MiXCR, TCRdb re-called the multiplex PCR reads, giving one row per CDR3 protein. There are about 640,000 distinct CDR3 sequences in the sample; around 21% occur only once, and roughly a third lies in the top ten. Material for sequencing was blood. Receptor source: a man in his thirties or forties with Graves' ophthalmopathy. Each CDR3 is given with its conserved first and last residue. The D gene is left open where the match is weak. Part of the rows lack a size; the others show once, few, many or a class for expanded clones.

j_gene	v_gene	d_gene	abundance	CDR3nt	CDR3aa
TRBJ2-3	TRBV30	-	-	TGTGCCTGGAGTGAGGGCCTAGTCGGCACAGATACGCAGTATTTT	CAWSEGLVGTDTQYF
TRBJ2-5	TRBV20-1	-	few	TGCAGTGCTAGCAGGACAGCCCAAGAGACCCAGTACTTC	CSASRTAQETQYF
TRBJ2-3	TRBV28	-	few	TGTGCCAGCAGTTTCCTCTTTTTGGGGAGTAATACAGATACGCAGTATTTT	CASSFLFLGSNTDTQYF
TRBJ2-1	TRBV29-1	TRBD2	-	TGCAGCGTTGCCGGCGGGAGGGCCACCAATGAGCAGTTCTTC	CSVAGGRATNEQFF
TRBJ1-6	TRBV3-1	TRBD1	many	TGTGCCAGCAGCCAAGAATCCGCCCCGACAGGGTGGAATTCACCCCTCCACTTT	CASSQESAPTGWNSPLHF
TRBJ2-3	TRBV30	-	-	TGTGCCTGGAGTCGGGGAACAGATACGCAGTATTTT	CAWSRGTDTQYF
TRBJ1-1	TRBV19	-	-	TGTGCCAGTAGTATGCCTCGGGGGGCGAACACTGAAGCTTTCTTT	CASSMPRGANTEAFF
TRBJ2-5	TRBV6-1	-	-	TGTGCCAGCAGTCACGGGGCTAGAGAAGAGACCCAGTACTTC	CASSHGAREETQYF
TRBJ2-7	TRBV7-6	-	many	TGTGCCAGCAGCTTAGATAGGGGGGTACCCTACGAGCAGTACTTC	CASSLDRGVPYEQYF
TRBJ1-5	TRBV5-1	TRBD1	few	TGCGCCAGCAGCTATCGGGGGGACAGGGGTCAGCCCCAGCATTTT	CASSYRGDRGQPQHF
TRBJ2-3	TRBV7-2	-	many	TGTGCCAGCAGCTTAGGGCCTTTTCGAGATACGCAGTATTTT	CASSLGPFRDTQYF
TRBJ2-7	TRBV6-1	-	-	TGTGCCAGCAGTCCTACCGGGACTGACTCCTACGAGCAGTACTTC	CASSPTGTDSYEQYF
TRBJ2-6	TRBV5-6	TRBD1	-	TGTGCCAGCAGCGCCTCGGGACAGGGCAGGTCTGGGGCCAACGTCCTGACTTTC	CASSASGQGRSGANVLTF
TRBJ2-5	TRBV7-3	TRBD1	many	TGTGCCAGCAGCTTAAATAGGGACAGCCCTCAGGAGACCCAGTACTTC	CASSLNRDSPQETQYF
TRBJ1-1	TRBV4-3	TRBD1	-	TGCGCCAGCAGCCAAGGAAGGGGGCGATTCGACACTGAAGCTTTCTTT	CASSQGRGRFDTEAFF
TRBJ2-1	TRBV27	-	few	TGTGCCAGCAGTCCGGAGGGCCGGTACAATGAGCAGTTCTTC	CASSPEGRYNEQFF
TRBJ2-3	TRBV19	-	-	TGTGCCAGTGCAGGGGATACAGATACGCAGTATTTT	CASAGDTDTQYF
TRBJ2-7	TRBV7-9	-	few	TGTGCCAGCAGCTTAGAGCAGGCCTCGCAGTACTTC	CASSLEQASQYF
TRBJ2-7	TRBV28	-	-	TGTGCCAGCAGTTTTCGAGAGGACAGCTACTACGAGCAGTACTTC	CASSFREDSYYEQYF
TRBJ1-4	TRBV6-1	TRBD1	few	TGTGCCAGCAATTCAGGGGGCCGTGAAAAACTGTTTTTT	CASNSGGREKLFF
TRBJ1-4	TRBV10-3	-	-	TGTGCCATCAGTGAGACTGGGACCCATGAAAAACTGTTTTTT	CAISETGTHEKLFF
TRBJ1-1	TRBV5-6	-	few	TGTGCCAGCAGCTTTTTGGGTACGAACACTGAAGCTTTCTTT	CASSFLGTNTEAFF
TRBJ2-5	TRBV4-3	TRBD2	few	TGCGCCAGCAGCCAAGGCTCCGGACTAGCGGGAGGGCAAGAGACCCAGTACTTC	CASSQGSGLAGGQETQYF
TRBJ2-5	TRBV7-9	TRBD1	-	TGTGCCAGCAGCCGACAGGGGGCAGGGGAGACCCAGTACTTC	CASSRQGAGETQYF
TRBJ2-1	TRBV7-2	-	-	TGTGCCAGCAGCCCCAAACTAAAGCAGTTCTTC	CASSPKLKQFF
TRBJ2-1	TRBV24-1	TRBD2	many	TGTGCCACCAGTGGACTAGCGGGAGGGGTTCGCTCCTACAATGAGCAGTTCTTC	CATSGLAGGVRSYNEQFF